The sequence of this T cell receptor (beta chain) was determined in a study of T cell changes during pregnancy in multiple sclerosis. Assay used: immunoSEQ multiplex PCR; TCRdb lists only in-frame clones, some missing. The table has 79,000 or so clones, more than 85% seen once. The specimen was peripheral blood, collected before pregnancy. This TCR was recovered from a female donor with multiple sclerosis, enrolled in a pregnancy study.

The CDR3 spells CASIWSIAGGPETQYF. CDR3 DNA: TGTGCCAGCATTTGGTCAATAGCGGGAGGGCCAGAGACCCAGTACTTC. V is TRBV2 and J is TRBJ2-5; 11 bases line up with TRBD2. The CDR3 length is 16 residues. Per the germline V gene, CDR1 is SNHLY and CDR2 is FYNNEI. After removal of 7 bases from V and 4 bases from J, the junction contained 11 bases not matched to a gene.